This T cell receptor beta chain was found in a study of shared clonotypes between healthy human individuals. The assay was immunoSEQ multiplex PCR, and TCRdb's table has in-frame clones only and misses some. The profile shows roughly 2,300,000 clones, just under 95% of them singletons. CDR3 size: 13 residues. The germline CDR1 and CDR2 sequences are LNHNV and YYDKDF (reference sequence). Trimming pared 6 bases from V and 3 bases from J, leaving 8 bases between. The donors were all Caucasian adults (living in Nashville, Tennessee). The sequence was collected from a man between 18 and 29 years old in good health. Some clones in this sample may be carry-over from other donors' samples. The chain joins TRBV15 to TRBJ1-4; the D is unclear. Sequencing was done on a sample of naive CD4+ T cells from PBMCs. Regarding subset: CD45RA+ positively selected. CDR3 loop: CATRVGPNEKLFF. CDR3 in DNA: TGTGCCACCAGGGTCGGACCTAATGAAAAACTGTTTTTT.